This T cell receptor (beta chain) came from a study of blood T cell repertoires in COVID-19. Study background: Acute and convalescent COVID-19 samples came from the United States, Italy and Spain. In each case, the material was cDNA or gDNA derived from T cells, B-cell-depleted T cells, or PBMCs.

Original data processing: Amplification of reference gene primers was used by the study to estimate nucleated cell counts. Profiling relied on immunoSEQ multiplex PCR, and the TCRdb table lists in-frame clones only, not all of them. The DNA was the basis for D and trimming; V, J and clone size are from that table. The top ten clones hold 7% to 8.5% of a sample with about 68,000 clones, just over 85% of them seen once. The ends lost 6 bases at V and 6 bases at J; junction bases unmatched: 4. From germline, CDR1 is LNHDA and CDR2 SQIVND (reference sequence). CDR3 length: 14 residues. The specimen was peripheral blood. This TCR was sampled from a man under 40 with acute or convalescent COVID-19. This chain connects TRBV19 to TRBJ2-3; 12 nucleotides agree with TRBD2. The CDR3 region has the DNA TGTGCCAGTAGGACTAGCGGGAGTCGGGATACGCAGTATTTT. It yields the protein CASRTSGSRDTQYF. Based on the CDR3 plus reference TRBV19 and TRBJ2-3, the full variable domain is DGGITQSPKYLFRKEGQNVTLSCEQNLNHDAMYWYRQDPGQGLRLIYYSQIVNDFQKGDIAEGYSVSREKKESFPLTVTSAQKNPTAFYLCASRTSGSRDTQYFGPGTRLTVL.